Sequencing of this TCR beta chain was carried out in a study of technical replicates of blood from a few donors. The CDR3 has 12 amino acids. This clone was observed a single time. Clones were read by immunoSEQ multiplex PCR, and TCRdb kept only the in-frame ones, dropping some. Of about 100,000 clones detected, approximately 95% appear once; the ten largest clones hold roughly 0.2%. This receptor was taken from a human donor in good health. The chain couples TRBV21-1 to TRBJ1-2; TRBD1 is taken as the D call from the table, unchecked against the DNA. TRBV21-1 is an annotated pseudogene. Sequencing used T cells isolated from PBMCs. The CDR3 here is CASSNLRDSTLF. The DNA of the CDR3 is TGTGCCAGCAGCAACCTCCGGGACAGCACTCTCTTC.